The text below deals with one T cell receptor (beta chain). As yet, its antigen is unknown. The ends were cut back, 5 bases at V and 4 bases at J, with 8 bases in the middle. Per germline, CDR1 SNHLY and CDR2 FYNNEI. The CDR3 is made up of 12 amino acids. Clones were read by immunoSEQ multiplex PCR, and TCRdb kept only the in-frame ones, dropping some. The data contain 75,000 to 90,000 clones, about 89% of them singletons. The data derive from a study of graft-versus-host responses after intestinal transplantation. Across the whole study: Recipients were given multivisceral, liver-intestinal, or isolated intestinal transplants.

Whole-study findings and limits: Allografts of patients with graft-donor T cell macrochimerism showed high graft-versus-host to host-versus-graft clone ratios. GvH clones detected in recipient marrow included some appearing first in ileum or blood.

This TCR came from a human donor who received an intestinal transplant. The chain couples TRBV2 to TRBJ1-2, with D unclear. The input for sequencing was unstimulated CD4+ T cells sorted from spleen or lymph node cells, taken before intestinal transplant. CDR3 amino acids: CASSSGSYGYTF. The CDR3, as DNA: TGTGCCAGCAGTTCGGGTTCCTATGGCTACACCTTC.